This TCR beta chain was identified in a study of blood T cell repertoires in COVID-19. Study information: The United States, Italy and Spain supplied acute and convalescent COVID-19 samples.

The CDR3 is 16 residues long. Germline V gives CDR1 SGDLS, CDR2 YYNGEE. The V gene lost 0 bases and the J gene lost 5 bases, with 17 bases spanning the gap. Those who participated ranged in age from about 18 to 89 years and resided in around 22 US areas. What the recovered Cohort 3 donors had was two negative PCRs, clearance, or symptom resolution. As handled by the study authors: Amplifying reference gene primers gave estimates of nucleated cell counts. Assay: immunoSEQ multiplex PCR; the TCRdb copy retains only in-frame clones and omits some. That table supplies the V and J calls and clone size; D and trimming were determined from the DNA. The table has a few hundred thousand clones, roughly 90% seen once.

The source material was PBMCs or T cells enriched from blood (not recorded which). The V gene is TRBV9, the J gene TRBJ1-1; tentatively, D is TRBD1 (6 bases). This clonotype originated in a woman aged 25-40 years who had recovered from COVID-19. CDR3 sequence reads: CASSVGSTGGWTEAFF. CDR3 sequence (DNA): TGTGCCAGCAGCGTAGGGTCTACGGGGGGCTGGACTGAAGCTTTCTTT.